This section outlines one T cell receptor beta chain sequence together with its context. The sample belongs to a study of blood T cell repertoires in COVID-19. CDR3 length: 15 amino acids. The V gene's germline CDR1 is MNHEY and CDR2 SVGAGI. V dropped 3 bases and J dropped 2 bases, with 13 bases sitting between them. Recovered Cohort 3 donors showed two negative PCRs, clearance, or symptom resolution. Assay used: immunoSEQ multiplex PCR; TCRdb lists only in-frame clones, some missing. The table shows approximately 250,000 clones, with 70% to 85% occurring only once. V gene TRBV6-5 combines with J gene TRBJ1-1; tentative D call: TRBD1 (5 bases). The clonotype originates from a man in his forties who had recovered from COVID-19. The specimen was PBMCs or T cells enriched from blood (not recorded which). The CDR3 bases are TGTGCCAGCAGTTATTCCCATACAGGAAACACTGAAGCTTTCTTT. Residues: CASSYSHTGNTEAFF.